These 10 T cell receptor beta chains were sequenced from one sample in a study of CD8 T cells in Susac syndrome. Random hexamers were used to reverse transcribe roughly 0.5 to 1 ug of RNA. Each CDR3 protein gets one entry after TCRdb re-called the immunoSEQ multiplex PCR reads with MiXCR. The data contain about 80,000 distinct CDR3 sequences, 85% to 95% of them seen just once; the ten biggest clones take up 0.2% to 0.3%. What was sequenced was CD8+ T cells from PBMCs. Every receptor here comes from a human donor in good health.

This chain connects TRBV11-2 to TRBJ2-7; maybe TRBD1 (5 bases). This CDR3 comprises 15 residues. Trimming left V 1 base short and J 3 bases short, with 13 bases between. In germline, CDR1 is SGHAT, CDR2 FQNNGV. DNA of the CDR3: TGTGCCAGCAGCTTAGGACCGCAGGGATTCTACGAGCAGTACGTC. This gives the protein CASSLGPQGFYEQYV.

DNA of the CDR3: TGTGCCAGCAGACCCAGGGCCCATGAGACCCAGTACTTC. Translating gives CASRPRAHETQYF. The chain couples TRBV6-2 or TRBV6-3 to TRBJ2-5, with a tentative D call TRBD1 (5 bases). CDR3 length: 13 residues. The germline V gene has CDR1 MNHEY and CDR2 SVGEGT. Trimming removed 6 bases at V and 5 bases at J, with 13 bases between.

V and J are TRBV25-1 and TRBJ2-5; D is perhaps TRBD1 (6 bases). CDR1 and CDR2 from the germline V gene are MGHDK and SYGVNS. V was pared by 6 bases and J by 2 bases, with 10 bases between. There are 13 residues in the CDR3. Here the CDR3 DNA reads TGTGCCAGCAGCTGGGACAAACAAGAGACCCAGTACTTC. This translates into CASSWDKQETQYF.

This chain joins TRBV25-1 and TRBJ2-1; tentative D call: TRBD1 (5 bases). The ends were cut back, 8 bases at V and 4 bases at J, with 18 bases in the middle. Germline-derived CDR1 and CDR2 are MGHDK and SYGVNS. This CDR3 comprises 15 residues. CDR3 loop: CASAKGVPQYNEQFF. The CDR3 DNA is TGTGCCAGCGCAAAAGGGGTCCCTCAATACAATGAGCAGTTCTTC. Combining the CDR3 with reference TRBV25-1 and TRBJ2-1 gives the whole variable domain EADIYQTPRYLVIGTGKKITLECSQTMGHDKMYWYQQDPGMELHLIHYSYGVNSTEKGDLSSESTVSRIRTEHFPLTLESARPSHTSQYLCASAKGVPQYNEQFFGPGTRLTVL.

This rearrangement joins TRBV9 to TRBJ2-5; 8 nucleotides agree with TRBD1. The CDR3 extends over 14 amino acids. CDR1 and CDR2 from the germline V gene are SGDLS and YYNGEE. V shed 3 bases and J 4 bases; nucleotides not matched to a gene: 5. CDR3: CASSERTGRETQYF. The DNA for the CDR3 is TGTGCCAGCAGCGAGAGGACAGGGAGAGAGACCCAGTACTTC.

The chain carries TRBV19 and TRBJ1-5; 8 bases align to TRBD1. This CDR3 is 16 amino acids long. The germline gives CDR1 LNHDA, CDR2 SQIVND (reference sequence). The V segment lost 4 bases and the J segment 3 bases; nucleotides outside the gene matches: 8. CDR3 residues: CASSKRTGWSNQPQHF. As DNA, the CDR3 is TGTGCCAGTAGTAAAAGGACAGGGTGGTCCAATCAGCCCCAGCATTTT.

The V and J genes are TRBV30 and TRBJ1-1; no definite D call. V dropped 0 bases and J dropped 2 bases, with 10 bases sitting between them. Per germline, CDR1 GTSNPN and CDR2 SVGIG (reference sequence). This CDR3 is built from 14 residues. The CDR3: CAWSVQGSNTEAFF. The CDR3 nucleotides are TGTGCCTGGAGTGTACAAGGGAGCAACACTGAAGCTTTCTTT.

V gene TRBV4-1 combines with J gene TRBJ2-1; no firm D call. Trimming cost V 0 bases and J 5 bases, with 8 bases left between them. Germline loops: CDR1 MGHRA, CDR2 YSYEKL. This CDR3 has 14 amino acids. CDR3 amino acids: CASSQEARDNEQFF. CDR3 nucleotides: TGCGCCAGCAGCCAAGAGGCCCGTGACAATGAGCAGTTCTTC.

The genes are TRBV6-5 and TRBJ1-3; D may be TRBD1 (5 bases). Trimming removed 6 bases at V and 4 bases at J, with 13 bases between. This CDR3 is 14 amino acids long. CDR1 and CDR2 from the germline V gene are MNHEY and SVGAGI. The CDR3 nucleotides read TGTGCCAGCAGCCCGGGGGGAGCAGGAAACACCATATATTTT. It specifies CASSPGGAGNTIYF.

This chain connects TRBV12-3 or TRBV12-4 to TRBJ2-1; 13 bases are shared with TRBD2. The CDR3 has 17 amino acids. Trimming at V came to 6 bases and at J to 4 bases, leaving 9 bases not matched to a gene. DNA for the CDR3: TGTGCCAGCAGCGGACTAGCGGGAGTTGGCTCTTACAATGAGCAGTTCTTC. It specifies CASSGLAGVGSYNEQFF.